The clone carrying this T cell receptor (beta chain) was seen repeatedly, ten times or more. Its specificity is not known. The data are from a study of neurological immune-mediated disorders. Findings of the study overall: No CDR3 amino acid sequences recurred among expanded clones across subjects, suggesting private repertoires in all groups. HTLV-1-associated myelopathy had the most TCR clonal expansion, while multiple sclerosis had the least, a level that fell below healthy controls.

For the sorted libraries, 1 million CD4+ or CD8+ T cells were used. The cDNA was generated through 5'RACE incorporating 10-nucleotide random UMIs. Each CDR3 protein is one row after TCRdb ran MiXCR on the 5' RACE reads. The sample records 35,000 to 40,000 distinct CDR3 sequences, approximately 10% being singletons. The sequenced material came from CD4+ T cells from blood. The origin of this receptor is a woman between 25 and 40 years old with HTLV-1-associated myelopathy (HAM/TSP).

The CDR3 DNA sequence: TGCAGTGCTAGAAAAAATTTACAGGGCGACTATGGCTACACCTTC. Translating it yields CSARKNLQGDYGYTF. The rearrangement joins TRBV20-1 to TRBJ1-2, with D possibly being TRBD1 (6 bases). This CDR3 spans 15 amino acids. Germline CDR1 and CDR2: DFQATT and SNEGSKA (reference sequence). The germline V and J ends were trimmed by 2 bases and 3 bases, with 16 bases remaining between them.